Reported below is one T cell receptor (beta chain). As yet, its antigen is unknown. Germline CDR1 and CDR2: SGHDN and FVKESK. Trimming at V came to 4 bases and at J to 5 bases, leaving 7 bases not matched to a gene. There are 14 residues in the CDR3. TCRdb redid the calling of the 5' RACE reads with MiXCR, one entry per CDR3 protein. The sample holds 70,000 or so distinct CDR3 sequences, 10% seen once. The data belong to a study of early T cells in non-severe SARS-CoV-2 infection. Overall study context: Sequencing input comprised bulk RNA from unsorted whole blood; chain pairing was not available.

General study findings and limits: VDJdb matching favored anti-spike CD8 responses, missing private and CD4 specificities.

This rearrangement joins TRBV14 to TRBJ1-1, with 7 nucleotides matching TRBD1. This TCR was recovered from an adult who was a healthcare worker with PCR-confirmed SARS-CoV-2 infection or an uninfected control (not recorded which). The input for sequencing was whole blood, taken at baseline. CDR3 DNA sequence: TGTGCCAGCAGCCCGAGGGGGCCGAGAACTGAAGCTTTCTTT. Translation gives CASSPRGPRTEAFF. Full variable domain (missing parts from reference TRBV14 and TRBJ1-1): EAGVTQFPSHSVIEKGQTVTLRCDPISGHDNLYWYRRVMGKEIKFLLHFVKESKQDESGMPNNRFLAERTGGTYSTLKVQPAELEDSGVYFCASSPRGPRTEAFFGQGTRLTVV.